A few counts support the clone carrying this T cell receptor beta chain. The data were taken from a study of blood T cells in healthy people across ages. Healthy Caucasians from Russia aged about 6 to 90 served as donors. A sample-barcoded 5' primer and a J-beta primer mix were used in a second PCR of about 7 to 12 cycles. TCRdb re-analysed the 5' RACE reads in MiXCR, keeping a single row per CDR3 protein. Found here are 700,000 to 900,000 distinct CDR3 sequences, roughly 25% of them singletons; the top ten hold 2.5% to 3.5%. This same sample was also part of a study on T cells of mothers and their children.

Sequencing was performed on blood. The sequence derives from a boy between 10 and 17 years old in good health.

In nucleotides, the CDR3 is TGTGCCAGCAGCCAAGATAAGATGGCGTCCGGGGAGCTGTTTTTT. Encoded protein: CASSQDKMASGELFF. The J gene is TRBJ2-2, the V gene TRBV14; D ambiguous. There are 15 residues in the CDR3. Germline assignment: CDR1 SGHDN and CDR2 FVKESK. V was pared by 0 bases and J by 6 bases, with 11 bases between.